These 29 T cell receptor beta chains were sequenced from one sample in a study of PD-L1 blockade in urothelial cancer. The protocol was immunoSEQ multiplex PCR, while the TCRdb copy is restricted to in-frame clones and leaves out a portion. The sample carries around 26,000 clones, roughly 90% recorded once. Material: PBMCs, obtained around atezolizumab (anti-PD-L1) treatment. These TCRs come from a man aged 55 to 70 with urothelial cancer.

The CDR3 sequence is CSVRRQGRSQETQYF. The CDR3 DNA reads as TGCAGCGTTCGCAGACAGGGGCGGTCGCAAGAGACCCAGTACTTC. This chain joins TRBV29-1 and TRBJ2-5, with TRBD1 identical over 8 bases. The trim removed 5 bases at V and 2 bases at J, leaving 10 bases unmatched. CDR1 and CDR2 from the germline V gene are SQVTM and ANQGSEA. The CDR3 spans 15 residues.

The chain recombines TRBV19 with TRBJ2-3; TRBD2 agrees at 10 bases. Germline trimming cut 7 bases from V and 0 bases from J; bases unmatched to any gene: 4. The germline CDR1 and CDR2 sequences are LNHDA and SQIVND (reference sequence). This CDR3 has 15 residues. This CDR3 is CASTPLAGSTDTQYF. CDR3 sequence (DNA): TGTGCCAGTACCCCACTAGCGGGAAGCACAGATACGCAGTATTTT.

The chain has TRBV7-6 and TRBJ2-1; 7 bases line up with TRBD1. The V gene's germline CDR1 is SGHVS and CDR2 FNYEAQ. With 4 bases clipped from V and 8 bases from J, the junction kept 11 bases outside the gene matches. CDR3 length: 15 residues. CDR3 amino acids: CASSSSLQGMDEQFF. The CDR3 DNA is TGTGCCAGCAGCTCAAGCCTACAGGGGATGGATGAGCAGTTCTTC.

V gene TRBV7-2 combines with J gene TRBJ2-7; 8 positions match TRBD1. Losses at the gene ends were 1 base for V and 3 bases for J; bases not matched to a gene: 11. Germline V gene data show CDR1 as SGHTA and CDR2 as FQGNSA. The CDR3 contains 17 residues. CDR3 region: CASSLGAPGQVNYEQYF. For the CDR3, the DNA is TGTGCCAGCAGCTTAGGCGCCCCGGGACAGGTGAACTACGAGCAGTACTTC. Full variable domain (rest looked up from reference TRBV7-2 and TRBJ2-7): GAGVSQSPSNKVTEKGKDVELRCDPISGHTALYWYRQSLGQGLEFLIYFQGNSAPDKSGLPSDRFSAERTGGSVSTLTIQRTQQEDSAVYLCASSLGAPGQVNYEQYFGPGTRLTVT.

This clone has more than one count but fewer than ten. The chain couples TRBV7-9 to TRBJ1-5; D is unresolved. V was cut by 0 bases and J by 4 bases, with 10 bases left in between. The CDR3 length is 15 residues. CDR1 and CDR2 from the germline V gene are SEHNR and FQNEAQ (reference sequence). DNA of the CDR3: TGTGCCAGCAGCTTAGCAGGGCCGGGGAATCAGCCCCAGCATTTT. Its protein product is CASSLAGPGNQPQHF.

The chain recombines TRBV5-6 with TRBJ1-4; 7 bases fit TRBD1. This CDR3 contains 15 residues. Losses at the gene ends were 5 bases for V and 5 bases for J; bases not matched to a gene: 9. The germline V gene encodes CDR1 SGHDT and CDR2 YYEEEE. This chain's CDR3 is CASRPGQALNEKLFF. CDR3 DNA: TGTGCCAGCAGACCTGGACAGGCCTTAAATGAAAAACTGTTTTTT. The full variable domain, with the rest looked up from reference TRBV5-6 and TRBJ1-4, is DAGVTQSPTHLIKTRGQQVTLRCSPKSGHDTVSWYQQALGQGPQFIFQYYEEEERQRGNFPDRFSGHQFPNYSSELNVNALLLGDSALYLCASRPGQALNEKLFFGSGTQLSVL.

This clone was detected only a few times. V gene TRBV5-1 combines with J gene TRBJ2-3; D assignment may be TRBD1 or TRBD2 (6 bases each). CDR3 length: 15 residues. Germline V CDR1 and CDR2: SGHRS, YFSETQ. The V end lost 4 bases, the J end lost 1 base, and 13 bases lay between the germline ends. The CDR3 loop is CASSLGGTGTDTQYF. The CDR3 DNA follows: TGCGCCAGCAGCCTGGGGGGCACGGGCACAGATACGCAGTATTTT.

This clone occurred a few times. The J gene is TRBJ1-1, the V gene TRBV9; D is uncertain. The V gene's germline CDR1 is SGDLS and CDR2 YYNGEE. Trimming removed 3 bases from V and 4 bases from J, with 13 bases in between. The CDR3 totals 14 residues. This chain's CDR3 is CASSEDSEVTEAFF. In DNA form, the CDR3 reads TGTGCCAGCAGCGAGGACTCTGAGGTCACTGAAGCTTTCTTT.

V and J are TRBV2 and TRBJ1-2; no firm D call. Germline-derived CDR1 and CDR2 are SNHLY and FYNNEI. Trimming took off 6 bases at V and 4 bases at J, with 12 bases between the two ends. The CDR3 has 13 residues. Here the CDR3 DNA reads TGTGCCAGCAGGTCCCGGGGTAGCTATGGCTACACCTTC. Translating it yields CASRSRGSYGYTF.

The CDR3 bases are TGTGCCAGCAGCGTAGGAGTGGCAGATACGCAGTATTTT. Residues: CASSVGVADTQYF. The chain couples TRBV9 to TRBJ2-3; D gene uncertain. CDR3 length: 13 residues. Germline V CDR1 and CDR2: SGDLS, YYNGEE. Trimming cost V 0 bases and J 4 bases, with 6 bases left between them.

The chain links TRBV6-1 to TRBJ2-7; TRBD1 matches at 9 bases. The CDR3 consists of 15 residues. Germline V gives CDR1 MNHNS, CDR2 SASEGT. The V segment lost 3 bases and the J segment 6 bases; nucleotides outside the gene matches: 9. CDR3 DNA: TGTGCCAGCAGTGAGTCCGGGACAGGGCGCGGCGAGCAGTACTTC. Amino acid sequence: CASSESGTGRGEQYF.

This clone was picked up one time. This chain joins TRBV6-5 and TRBJ2-3; TRBD1 aligns across 8 bases. The CDR3 is made up of 15 amino acids. With V trimmed by 3 bases and J by 2 bases, 4 bases remained unmatched. The germline V gene has CDR1 MNHEY and CDR2 SVGAGI. Here the CDR3 DNA reads TGTGCCAGCAGTTATTGGACAGGGATCACAGATACGCAGTATTTT. This translates into CASSYWTGITDTQYF.

The chain couples TRBV2 to TRBJ2-3; no clear D gene. Germline V gene data show CDR1 as SNHLY and CDR2 as FYNNEI. Trimming pared 8 bases from V and 3 bases from J, leaving 12 bases between. CDR3 length: 13 amino acids. The CDR3 nucleotides are TGTGCCAGCGGATACAGTGGGACAGATACGCAGTATTTT. Protein sequence: CASGYSGTDTQYF.

The chain uses TRBV18 and TRBJ2-7; 9 nucleotides line up with TRBD2. Unmatched junction bases numbered 6, after V lost 3 bases and J lost 3 bases. Per the germline V gene, CDR1 is KGHSH and CDR2 is LQKENI. The CDR3 covers 15 residues. CDR3 nucleotides: TGTGCCAGCTCACCGTCTAGCGGGGTAAGCTACGAGCAGTACTTC. Protein sequence: CASSPSSGVSYEQYF.

The chain combines TRBV29-1 with TRBJ2-3; D remains ambiguous. Germline V gene lookup returns CDR1 SQVTM and CDR2 ANQGSEA. V lost 7 bases to trimming and J lost 5 bases, with 19 bases between them. CDR3 length: 14 residues. CDR3 loop: CSGRGWVVGDTQYF. The CDR3 coding sequence is TGCAGCGGCCGAGGCTGGGTTGTCGGAGATACGCAGTATTTT.

CDR3 loop: CASRRALNTEAFF. For the CDR3, the DNA is TGTGCCAGCAGACGAGCCCTGAACACTGAAGCTTTCTTT. The J gene is TRBJ1-1, the V gene TRBV6-5; D uncertain. Germline V gene sequence: CDR1 MNHEY, CDR2 SVGAGI. The ends were cut back, 6 bases at V and 0 bases at J, with 8 bases in the middle. This CDR3 region has 13 residues.

V is TRBV27 and J is TRBJ1-5; 8 bases match TRBD1. The germline CDR1 and CDR2 sequences are MNHEY and SMNVEV (reference sequence). V gave up 6 bases and J gave up 11 bases; unmatched junction bases: 15. The CDR3 covers 15 residues. CDR3: CASRLGQGHIGTQHF. CDR3 bases: TGTGCCAGCAGGCTCGGACAGGGTCATATCGGGACCCAGCATTTT.

The chain combines TRBV7-5 with TRBJ2-7; the table gives TRBD2 as D, unverified against the DNA. TRBV7-5 has pseudogene status. The CDR3 length is 16 residues. The CDR3 nucleotides are TGTGCCAGAAGCTTCGATAGGACTGCTAGCTCCTACGAGCAGTACTTC. Residues: CARSFDRTASSYEQYF.

The chain links TRBV10-1 to TRBJ2-7; 12 positions match TRBD2. With 6 bases clipped from V and 2 bases from J, the junction kept 2 bases outside the gene matches. The CDR3 has 14 amino acids. Germline CDR1 reads WNHNN; CDR2 reads SYGVQD (reference sequence). CDR3 in amino acids: CASSASGRAYEQYF. DNA of the CDR3: TGCGCCAGCAGCGCTAGCGGGAGGGCCTACGAGCAGTACTTC.

This chain uses TRBV11-2 with TRBJ2-7; 12 bases are shared with TRBD2. The length of the CDR3 is 15 residues. Trimming removed 5 bases from V and 1 base from J; junction bases left unmatched: 3. Germline V gives CDR1 SGHAT, CDR2 FQNNGV. The CDR3, as DNA: TGTGCCAGCAGCCGGACTAGCGGGGCTTCCTACGAGCAGTACTTC. It specifies CASSRTSGASYEQYF.

CDR3 coding DNA: TGTGCCAGTAGTATACAGACTAGTGGAAACACCATATATTTT. It specifies CASSIQTSGNTIYF. This chain joins TRBV19 and TRBJ1-3; D is ambiguous. The CDR3 totals 14 residues. Trimming removed 2 bases from V and 3 bases from J, with 8 bases in between. CDR1 LNHDA and CDR2 SQIVND come from the germline V gene (reference sequence). The complete variable domain, with remaining parts taken from reference TRBV19 and TRBJ1-3, reads DGGITQSPKYLFRKEGQNVTLSCEQNLNHDAMYWYRQDPGQGLRLIYYSQIVNDFQKGDIAEGYSVSREKKESFPLTVTSAQKNPTAFYLCASSIQTSGNTIYFGEGSWLTVV.

Within the sample, this clone is large. The chain has TRBV27 and TRBJ1-1; possible D gene TRBD1, 6 bases. Germline V gives CDR1 MNHEY, CDR2 SMNVEV (reference sequence). The CDR3 is 16 amino acids. The germline V and J ends were trimmed by 4 bases and 0 bases, with 15 bases remaining between them. CDR3 DNA sequence: TGTGCCAGCAGTTCCTACAGGGTTTCCTTGAACACTGAAGCTTTCTTT. This gives the protein CASSSYRVSLNTEAFF.

The chain joins TRBV5-4 to TRBJ2-5; TRBD2 agrees at 8 bases. The V segment lost 1 base and the J segment 7 bases; nucleotides outside the gene matches: 9. The CDR3 sequence is 15 residues long. Germline V gene sequence: CDR1 SGHNT, CDR2 YYREEE (reference sequence). In DNA, the CDR3 is TGTGCCAGCAGCTTGCCGGGGGGGGGCCCAGGGACCCAGTACTTC. Protein sequence: CASSLPGGGPGTQYF.

The V and J genes are TRBV7-2 and TRBJ1-1, with D possibly being TRBD1 (5 bases). Germline V gives CDR1 SGHTA, CDR2 FQGNSA. Between the trimmed V and J ends, which lost 5 bases and 1 base, there was a span of 14 bases. This CDR3 region has 15 residues. CDR3: CASSPGGGKNTEAFF. The CDR3 region has the DNA TGTGCCAGCAGCCCAGGCGGGGGAAAGAACACTGAAGCTTTCTTT.

The chain is built from TRBV9 and TRBJ2-6, with a tentative D call TRBD1 (6 bases). The CDR3 consists of 15 residues. Germline V gives CDR1 SGDLS, CDR2 YYNGEE. V lost 3 bases to trimming and J lost 2 bases, with 9 bases between them. The CDR3 spells CASSAKGAGANVLTF. CDR3 in DNA: TGTGCCAGCAGCGCCAAGGGGGCTGGGGCCAACGTCCTGACTTTC. The full variable domain, its missing parts supplied by reference TRBV9 and TRBJ2-6, is DSGVTQTPKHLITATGQRVTLRCSPRSGDLSVYWYQQSLDQGLQFLIQYYNGEERAKGNILERFSAQQFPDLHSELNLSSLELGDSALYFCASSAKGAGANVLTFGAGSRLTVL.

The rearrangement joins TRBV19 to TRBJ2-1; 13 bases line up with TRBD2. The CDR3 is 16 amino acids. Per germline, CDR1 LNHDA and CDR2 SQIVND (reference sequence). V shed 4 bases and J 5 bases; nucleotides not matched to a gene: 5. The CDR3 bases are TGTGCCAGTAGTAAGGGACTAGCGGGGTGGGACAATGAGCAGTTCTTC. Residues: CASSKGLAGWDNEQFF.

The V gene is TRBV27, the J gene TRBJ1-1, with D uncertain. The CDR3 has 13 residues. Germline CDR1 and CDR2: MNHEY and SMNVEV (reference sequence). Trimming shortened V by 7 bases and J by 3 bases, and 12 bases separated the two germline ends. In nucleotides, the CDR3 is TGTGCCAGCAAAACGGCCGCGGACACTGAAGCTTTCTTT. Amino acids: CASKTAADTEAFF.

The rearrangement uses TRBV4-1 and TRBJ2-5; D unclear. Germline values: CDR1 MGHRA, CDR2 YSYEKL. V was trimmed by 3 bases and J by 2 bases, leaving 13 bases between them. The CDR3 sequence is 15 residues long. This CDR3 is CASSQAVGSQETQYF. The CDR3 coding sequence is TGCGCCAGCAGCCAGGCGGTCGGCTCTCAAGAGACCCAGTACTTC.

The gene calls are TRBV5-1 and TRBJ2-2; 7 bases match TRBD2. This CDR3 comprises 14 residues. Trimming took 6 bases from V and 1 from J; bases not matched to a gene: 3. Per germline, CDR1 SGHRS and CDR2 YFSETQ. CDR3 region: CASKRGENTGELFF. The CDR3 nucleotides read TGCGCCAGCAAACGGGGGGAGAACACCGGGGAGCTGTTTTTT.